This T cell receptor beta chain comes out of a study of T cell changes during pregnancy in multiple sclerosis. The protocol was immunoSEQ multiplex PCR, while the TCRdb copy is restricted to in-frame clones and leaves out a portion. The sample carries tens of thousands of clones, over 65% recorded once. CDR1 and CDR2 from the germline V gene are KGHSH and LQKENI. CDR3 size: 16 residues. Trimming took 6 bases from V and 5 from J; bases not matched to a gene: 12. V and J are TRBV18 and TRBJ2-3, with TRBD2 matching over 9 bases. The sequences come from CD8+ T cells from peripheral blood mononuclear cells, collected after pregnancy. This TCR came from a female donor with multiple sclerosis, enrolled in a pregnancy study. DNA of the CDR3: TGTGCCAGCTCCCCCTCGGGGGCGGGGGGGAGAGATACGCAGTATTTT. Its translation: CASSPSGAGGRDTQYF.